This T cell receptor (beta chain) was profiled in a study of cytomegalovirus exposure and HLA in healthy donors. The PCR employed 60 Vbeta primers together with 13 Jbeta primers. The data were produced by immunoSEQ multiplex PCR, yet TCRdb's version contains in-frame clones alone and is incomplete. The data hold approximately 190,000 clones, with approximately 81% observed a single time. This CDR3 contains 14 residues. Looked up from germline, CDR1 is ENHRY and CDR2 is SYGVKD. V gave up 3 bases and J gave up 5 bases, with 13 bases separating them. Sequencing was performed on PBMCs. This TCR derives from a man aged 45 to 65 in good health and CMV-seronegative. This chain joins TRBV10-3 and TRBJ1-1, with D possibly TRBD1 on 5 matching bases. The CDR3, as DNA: TGTGCCATCAGTGAAGGGGTTCTAAAGACTGAAGCTTTCTTT. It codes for CAISEGVLKTEAFF.